These 13 T cell receptor beta chains originate from one sample sequenced in a study of blood T cell repertoires in COVID-19. Profiling relied on immunoSEQ multiplex PCR, and the TCRdb table lists in-frame clones only, not all of them. The sample carries approximately 250,000 clones, 85% to 90% recorded once. Sequenced sample: peripheral blood. These receptors all come from a woman aged 55 to 70 with COVID-19, enrolled during active disease.

The genes are TRBV3-1 (or the pseudogene TRBV3-2) and TRBJ1-2, with D possibly TRBD1 on 5 matching bases. V lost 2 bases, J lost 4 bases, and 14 bases lay in between. The CDR3 runs to 15 residues. Looked up from germline, CDR1 is LGHDT and CDR2 is YNNKEL (reference sequence). The DNA of the CDR3 is TGTGCCAGCAGCCAAAGAATCAGGGTAGGCTATGGCTACACCTTC. Translation gives CASSQRIRVGYGYTF.

This chain connects TRBV28 to TRBJ1-4, with 7 positions matching TRBD1. CDR3 length: 14 residues. The junction had 5 bases not matched to a gene; V was cut back by 2 bases and J by 8 bases. Germline V gives CDR1 MDHEN, CDR2 SYDVKM. The CDR3 nucleotides read TGTGCCAGCAGTTTACAGGGGGATAAGGAAAAACTGTTTTTT. This codes for CASSLQGDKEKLFF.

This clone was counted only a few times. The chain links TRBV18 to TRBJ2-1; a weak D match, TRBD1 (6 bases). Germline V lookup: CDR1 KGHSH, CDR2 LQKENI. This CDR3 spans 12 amino acids. V was trimmed by 5 bases and J by 7 bases, leaving 9 bases between them. CDR3 in DNA: TGTGCCAGCTCAGGGGGCGGAAATGAGCAGTTCTTC. Translating gives CASSGGGNEQFF.

This rearrangement joins TRBV27 to TRBJ1-2; 8 bases agree with TRBD1. This CDR3 comprises 13 residues. V trimming: 8 bases; J trimming: 7 bases; junction bases outside the gene matches: 9. Germline CDR1 is MNHEY and CDR2 is SMNVEV (reference sequence). The CDR3 here is CASSHGTGGGYTF. The CDR3 DNA follows: TGTGCCAGCTCCCACGGGACAGGAGGTGGCTACACCTTC.

The rearrangement joins TRBV4-1 to TRBJ1-4; TRBD1 aligns across 7 bases. The CDR3 consists of 15 residues. Germline trimming cut 6 bases from V and 4 bases from J; bases unmatched to any gene: 8. Germline V gene lookup returns CDR1 MGHRA and CDR2 YSYEKL. This CDR3 is CASRIAGTVNEKLFF. DNA for the CDR3: TGCGCCAGCAGAATTGCCGGGACAGTTAATGAAAAACTGTTTTTT.

This rearrangement joins TRBV10-3 to TRBJ2-1; perhaps TRBD2 as D (7 bases). Germline V CDR1 and CDR2: ENHRY, SYGVKD. The V end lost 3 bases, the J end lost 8 bases, and 23 bases lay between the germline ends. CDR3 length: 17 amino acids. CDR3 in amino acids: CAISDQGRGASRYEQFF. CDR3 in DNA: TGTGCCATCAGTGACCAAGGACGGGGGGCTAGCCGATATGAGCAGTTCTTC.

J is TRBJ1-3 and V is TRBV7-2; D is unclear. Per the germline V gene, CDR1 is SGHTA and CDR2 is FQGNSA. This CDR3 is built from 15 residues. Trimming removed 1 base from V and 0 bases from J, with 7 bases in between. In nucleotides, the CDR3 is TGTGCCAGCAGCTTAGACAGAAACTCTGGAAACACCATATATTTT. Encoded protein: CASSLDRNSGNTIYF.

Worth noting for this clone: An end of the junction differs from the germline gene, which may be a read error. J is TRBJ2-1 and V is TRBV7-2, with 13 bases that match TRBD2. CDR3 length: 17 residues. CDR1 SGHTA and CDR2 FQGNSA come from the germline V gene. The CDR3 DNA sequence: TGTGCCAGCACCTTAGGGGGGACTAGCGGGGTAAACAATGAGCAGTTCTTC. Translation: CASTLGGTSGVNNEQFF.

The genes are TRBV11-2 and TRBJ1-3; D gene ambiguous. The CDR3 runs 18 residues. The V gene lost 2 bases and the J gene lost 3 bases, with 20 bases spanning the gap. Germline CDR1 and CDR2: SGHAT and FQNNGV. DNA of the CDR3: TGTGCCAGCAGCTTACGGGGAAACCATTTGTTACTTGGAAACACCATATATTTT. Encoded protein: CASSLRGNHLLLGNTIYF.

The chain combines TRBV5-1 with TRBJ2-1; perhaps TRBD2 as D (7 bases). The CDR3 sequence is 18 residues long. V lost 0 bases and J 0 bases, leaving 16 bases between the germline ends. Germline CDR1 reads SGHRS; CDR2 reads YFSETQ. The CDR3 DNA is TGCGCCAGCAGCTTGGAGGGAGGCGGGGGCAGCTCCTACAATGAGCAGTTCTTC. Translated: CASSLEGGGGSSYNEQFF.

The chain uses TRBV11-2 and TRBJ1-1, with D possibly matching TRBD1 (6 bases). This CDR3 spans 12 amino acids. Germline CDR1 is SGHAT and CDR2 is FQNNGV. V lost 5 bases, J lost 11 bases, and 15 bases lay in between. The CDR3 here is CASSISRGGAFF. Written as DNA, the CDR3 is TGTGCCAGCAGCATTAGCAGGGGAGGGGCTTTCTTT.

The genes are TRBV5-1 and TRBJ1-1; the match to TRBD1 covers 8 bases. The V segment lost 4 bases and the J segment 7 bases; nucleotides outside the gene matches: 15. The germline gives CDR1 SGHRS, CDR2 YFSETQ. CDR3 length: 16 residues. Here the CDR3 DNA reads TGCGCCAGCAGCCCTCGAGGGTCAGGGGGCTTTGATGAAGCTTTCTTT. Its translation is CASSPRGSGGFDEAFF.

This sequence joins TRBV21-1 and TRBJ2-1; the table gives TRBD1 as D, unverified against the DNA. TRBV21-1 is noted as a pseudogene. CDR3 size: 17 residues. The CDR3 spells CASSTNRQGSSYNEQFF. The CDR3 DNA sequence: TGTGCCAGCAGCACAAACAGACAGGGGAGCTCCTACAATGAGCAGTTCTTC.